A single sample gave rise to the 23 T cell receptor beta chains below, sequenced in a study of Ad26.COV2.S vaccination and SARS-CoV-2 variants. The data were produced by immunoSEQ multiplex PCR, yet TCRdb's version contains in-frame clones alone and is incomplete. This sample has about 350,000 clones, with about 90% found just once. This specimen was peripheral blood, taken after recovery from COVID-19. All receptors derive from a human donor who had recovered from COVID-19.

The chain joins TRBV27 to TRBJ2-1, with TRBD2 matching 8 bases. The CDR3 sequence is 15 residues long. Trimming cost V 2 bases and J 3 bases; bases outside gene matches: 3. Germline V gives CDR1 MNHEY, CDR2 SMNVEV (reference sequence). The CDR3 loop is CASSLGSGVYNEQFF. The DNA of the CDR3 is TGTGCCAGCAGTTTAGGTAGCGGGGTCTACAATGAGCAGTTCTTC.

The genes are TRBV27 and TRBJ1-6; D remains unclear. The CDR3 covers 12 residues. The germline V and J ends were trimmed by 5 bases and 10 bases, with 9 bases remaining between them. Germline V lookup: CDR1 MNHEY, CDR2 SMNVEV (reference sequence). The CDR3 bases are TGTGCCAGCAGTCCCTCACGGTCACCCCTCCACTTT. This codes for CASSPSRSPLHF.

This chain uses TRBV7-9 with TRBJ1-6; 7 bases are shared with TRBD1. The CDR3 is 16 residues long. V dropped 5 bases and J dropped 4; count of bases not matched to a gene: 8. Germline V gene data show CDR1 as SEHNR and CDR2 as FQNEAQ (reference sequence). CDR3 protein: CASSETGTGYNSPLHF. The CDR3, as DNA: TGTGCCAGCAGCGAGACAGGGACTGGTTATAATTCACCCCTCCACTTT.

The chain couples TRBV7-8 to TRBJ1-4; D is possibly TRBD1 (5 bases). The ends were cut back, 4 bases at V and 3 bases at J, with 9 bases in the middle. Germline-derived CDR1 and CDR2 are SGHVS and FQNEAQ. The CDR3 sequence is 14 residues long. The CDR3 here is CASSSPGANEKLFF. The CDR3 nucleotides read TGTGCCAGCAGCTCCCCGGGGGCTAATGAAAAACTGTTTTTT.

The chain is built from TRBV20-1 and TRBJ2-7; 9 positions match TRBD1. Germline values: CDR1 DFQATT, CDR2 SNEGSKA (reference sequence). The CDR3 has 16 residues. V trimming: 3 bases; J trimming: 4 bases; junction bases outside the gene matches: 13. CDR3 loop: CSASGYRGPLPYEQYF. DNA for the CDR3: TGCAGTGCTAGTGGTTACAGGGGGCCCCTTCCTTACGAGCAGTACTTC.

J is TRBJ1-2 and V is TRBV6-6; tentative D call: TRBD1 (5 bases). With 0 bases removed from V and 6 bases from J, the gap between germline ends came to 11 bases. The CDR3 loop spans 14 amino acids. Per the germline V gene, CDR1 is MNHNY and CDR2 is SVGAGI (reference sequence). CDR3 coding DNA: TGTGCCAGCAGTTACTCGTCAGGGTCGGATGGCTACACCTTC. Translated: CASSYSSGSDGYTF.

The chain combines TRBV2 with TRBJ1-2, with D uncertain. The CDR3 is made up of 13 amino acids. The germline V gene encodes CDR1 SNHLY and CDR2 FYNNEI. Trimming left V 7 bases short and J 1 base short, with 10 bases between. The DNA of the CDR3 is TGTGCCAGCACCAGAACTTTTAACTATGGCTACACCTTC. Translating it yields CASTRTFNYGYTF.

V gene TRBV6-5 combines with J gene TRBJ1-5, with D maybe TRBD1 (6 bases). Trimming cost V 8 bases and J 4 bases, with 15 bases left between them. The V gene's germline CDR1 is MNHEY and CDR2 SVGAGI. The CDR3 covers 14 residues. In DNA, the CDR3 is TGTGCCAGCGAACAGGGTTTCTCGAATCAGCCCCAGCATTTT. Translated, it gives CASEQGFSNQPQHF.

The J gene is TRBJ2-5, the V gene TRBV6-1, with D perhaps TRBD1 (7 bases). The CDR3 runs 15 residues. Trimming took off 5 bases at V and 6 bases at J, with 19 bases between the two ends. The V gene's germline CDR1 is MNHNS and CDR2 SASEGT. The CDR3 DNA sequence: TGTGCCAGCAGTTTTACGGCGGGACAGATGAAGACCCAGTACTTC. Its translation: CASSFTAGQMKTQYF.

This chain links TRBV5-1 with TRBJ1-2, with D uncertain. This CDR3 is built from 13 residues. Germline V gene data show CDR1 as SGHRS and CDR2 as YFSETQ. Trimming removed 2 bases at V and 8 bases at J, with 13 bases between. CDR3: CASSFDLSGGYTF. In DNA, the CDR3 is TGCGCCAGCAGCTTCGACCTCTCCGGGGGCTACACCTTC.

In the case of this clone: The junction differs from germline at one of its ends, possibly a read error. The chain uses TRBV6-5 and TRBJ1-3; a possible D gene is TRBD1 (5 bases). The CDR3 consists of 12 residues. Germline CDR1 MNHEY, CDR2 SVGAGI. The CDR3 spells CGVGERGNTIYF. CDR3 coding DNA: TGCGGAGTGGGGGAACGGGGAAACACCATATATTTT.

Here the CDR3 reads CATSRGAVNSPLHF. The CDR3 nucleotides read TGTGCCACCTCTAGAGGGGCCGTTAATTCACCCCTCCACTTT. The rearrangement links TRBV5-6 to TRBJ1-6; D is possibly TRBD1 (5 bases). V was clipped by 9 bases and J by 6 bases, with 16 bases between them. The CDR3 spans 14 residues. Germline V gene data show CDR1 as SGHDT and CDR2 as YYEEEE.

The chain carries TRBV7-9 and TRBJ2-1; 11 bases are shared with TRBD2. With V trimmed by 5 bases and J by 8 bases, 11 bases remained unmatched. The germline V gene encodes CDR1 SEHNR and CDR2 FQNEAQ (reference sequence). The CDR3 loop spans 16 amino acids. The CDR3 nucleotides are TGTGCCAGCAGCGAGGTTAGCGGGGGGGTGATCGATGAGCAGTTCTTC. Translating gives CASSEVSGGVIDEQFF. Looking up the rest from reference TRBV7-9 and TRBJ2-1 gives the full variable domain: DTGVSQNPRHKITKRGQNVTFRCDPISEHNRLYWYRQTLGQGPEFLTYFQNEAQLEKSRLLSDRFSAERPKGSFSTLEIQRTEQGDSAMYLCASSEVSGGVIDEQFFGPGTRLTVL.

The rearrangement joins TRBV4-1 to TRBJ1-1; 9 bases line up with TRBD1. The length of the CDR3 is 16 residues. V lost 7 bases to trimming and J lost 5 bases; unmatched junction nucleotides: 14. The germline V gene encodes CDR1 MGHRA and CDR2 YSYEKL. In DNA, the CDR3 is TGCGCCAGCACCCTTAAAGCCGGACAGGGGTCTACTGAAGCTTTCTTT. This codes for CASTLKAGQGSTEAFF.

The chain combines TRBV5-5 with TRBJ2-7; D is perhaps TRBD1 (5 bases). Germline V gene data show CDR1 as SGHKS and CDR2 as YYEKEE (reference sequence). Trimming cost V 0 bases and J 7 bases, with 11 bases left between them. The CDR3 length is 13 residues. Here the CDR3 DNA reads TGTGCCAGCAGCTTGGTTCAGGGTGGAGAGCAGTACTTC. Translated: CASSLVQGGEQYF.

As regards this clone: Sequence at one end of the junction differs from germline and may be a read error. V gene TRBV7-7 combines with J gene TRBJ2-2, with D possibly being TRBD2 (7 bases). CDR1 and CDR2 (germline): SSHAT, FNYEAQ (reference sequence). This CDR3 spans 17 amino acids. CDR3 DNA: TGTGCTAGCAGCTTGAGGGGGGGCCCTCTCGGCACCGGGGAGCTGTTTTTT. Its translation is CASSLRGGPLGTGELFF. The full variable domain, its missing parts supplied by reference TRBV7-7 and TRBJ2-2, is GAGVSQSPRYKVTKRGQDVTLRCDPISSHATLYWYQQALGQGPEFLTYFNYEAQPDKSGLPSDRFSAERPEGSISTLTIQRTEQRDSAMYRCASSLRGGPLGTGELFFGEGSRLTVL.

The V call is TRBV5-6, the J call TRBJ2-5; D is possibly TRBD1 or TRBD2 (5 bases each). V was pared by 4 bases and J by 3 bases, with 19 bases between. Germline CDR1 and CDR2: SGHDT and YYEEEE. The CDR3 extends over 16 amino acids. In DNA, the CDR3 is TGTGCCAGCAGCCCCGTAGTGGGGGATAGAGAAGAGACCCAGTACTTC. This codes for CASSPVVGDREETQYF.

A single count supports this clone. The gene calls are TRBV18 and TRBJ1-5; 8 positions agree with TRBD1. Losses at the gene ends were 3 bases for V and 1 base for J; bases not matched to a gene: 5. Germline V gene lookup returns CDR1 KGHSH and CDR2 LQKENI. CDR3 length: 16 residues. CDR3 residues: CASSPGTGGSNQPQHF. As DNA, the CDR3 is TGTGCCAGCTCACCCGGGACAGGTGGGAGCAATCAGCCCCAGCATTTT.

This chain links TRBV4-3 with TRBJ2-3; 9 bases match TRBD2. Germline CDR1 and CDR2: LGHNA and YSLEER. This CDR3 is built from 21 residues. The V gene end was trimmed by 4 bases and the J gene end by 0 bases; junction bases not matched to a gene: 20. DNA of the CDR3: TGCGCCAGCAGCCGCAGCTTCCCGGGACTAGCCTACCTATCAAGCACAGATACGCAGTATTTT. It is translated as CASSRSFPGLAYLSSTDTQYF.

The J gene is TRBJ1-1, the V gene TRBV5-4; the D is unclear. Germline CDR1 SGHNT, CDR2 YYREEE (reference sequence). The CDR3 loop spans 14 amino acids. V lost 4 bases, J lost 1 base, and 11 bases lay in between. The CDR3 is CASSRPSGNTEAFF. The CDR3 DNA reads as TGTGCCAGCAGCCGCCCCTCCGGGAACACTGAAGCTTTCTTT.

The chain joins TRBV5-6 to TRBJ2-7; the match to TRBD1 covers 10 bases. CDR1 SGHDT and CDR2 YYEEEE come from the germline V gene. The CDR3 length is 15 residues. V was clipped by 4 bases and J by 2 bases; unmatched bases: 6. CDR3 DNA: TGTGCCAGCAGCCCCGGGACAGGGGCCCCCTACGAGCAGTACTTC. Translating it yields CASSPGTGAPYEQYF.

The chain uses TRBV27 and TRBJ2-1; D is unresolved. This CDR3 comprises 15 residues. Germline lookup yields CDR1 MNHEY and CDR2 SMNVEV (reference sequence). Between the trimmed V and J ends, which lost 1 base and 0 bases, there was a span of 7 bases. The CDR3 nucleotides read TGTGCCAGCAGTTTATACAGAAACTCCTACAATGAGCAGTTCTTC. It codes for CASSLYRNSYNEQFF.

This chain's CDR3 is CASSQQLGANHEQFF. The CDR3, as DNA: TGTGCCAGCAGCCAACAACTAGGGGCGAACCATGAGCAGTTCTTC. This chain joins TRBV3-1 (or the pseudogene TRBV3-2) and TRBJ2-1; D possibly matches TRBD1 or TRBD2 (5 bases each). There are 15 residues in the CDR3. CDR1 LGHDT and CDR2 YNNKEL come from the germline V gene (reference sequence). V lost 2 bases and J lost 8, with 16 bases in between.